This TCR beta chain emerged from a study of regulatory T cells in long-lasting Graves disease. Building the TCR beta libraries relied on iRepertoire HTBI primers, and CDR3 regions underwent Arm-PCR. Authors' methods: Identified across the samples were some 67 TRBV segments and more than twelve TRBJ segments. One entry per CDR3 protein, called by TCRdb with MiXCR from the multiplex PCR reads. These V and J calls are TCRdb output, not the study's own analysis. This repertoire shows over 300,000 distinct CDR3 sequences, roughly a sixth found once; its top ten account for 22%. Indicated time point: newly diagnosed GD, antithyroid drugs for less than 3 months. After RNA was extracted from PBMCs, the TCR library was made from it. As collected, the peripheral blood samples measured about 10 milliliters each and went into EDTA tubes. This clonotype occurred many times. What it binds is unknown. CDR3 length: 14 residues. CDR1 is SGHTA and CDR2 is FQGNSA in the germline V gene. V lost 5 bases, J lost 7 bases, and 17 bases lay in between.

Study outcomes and limitations: Patients with persistent disease showed a bias toward TRBV28, TRBJ1-2 and TRBJ2-5. The work looked only at peripheral blood and did not look at thyroid tissue.

The sequencing here drew on peripheral blood mononuclear cells (PBMCs), taken at new diagnosis, from a patient treated with antithyroid drugs. This chain links TRBV7-2 with TRBJ1-2; TRBD1 is a possible D gene (5 bases). This clonotype was obtained from a female donor with Graves disease. For the CDR3, the DNA is TGTGCCAGCAGCCCGGGCCGGGGGATTGGTGGCTACACCTTC. Residues: CASSPGRGIGGYTF.